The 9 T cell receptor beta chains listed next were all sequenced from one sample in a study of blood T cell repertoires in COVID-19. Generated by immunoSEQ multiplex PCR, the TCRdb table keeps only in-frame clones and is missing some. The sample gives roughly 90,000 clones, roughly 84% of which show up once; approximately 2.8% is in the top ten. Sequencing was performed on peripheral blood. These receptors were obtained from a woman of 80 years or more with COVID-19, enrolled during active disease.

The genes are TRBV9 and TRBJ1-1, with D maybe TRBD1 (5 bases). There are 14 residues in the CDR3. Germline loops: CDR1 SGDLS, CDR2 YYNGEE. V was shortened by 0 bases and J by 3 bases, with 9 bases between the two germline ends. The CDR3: CASSVGGWDTEAFF. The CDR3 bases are TGTGCCAGCAGCGTAGGGGGCTGGGACACTGAAGCTTTCTTT.

Here the CDR3 DNA reads TGTGCCAGCTCACCAGGGGGAGGGAACGAGCAGTACTTC. Its translation: CASSPGGGNEQYF. The V and J genes are TRBV18 and TRBJ2-7, with TRBD2 identical over 7 bases. The ends lost 2 bases at V and 5 bases at J; junction bases unmatched: 3. This CDR3 has 13 residues. Germline-derived CDR1 and CDR2 are KGHSH and LQKENI.

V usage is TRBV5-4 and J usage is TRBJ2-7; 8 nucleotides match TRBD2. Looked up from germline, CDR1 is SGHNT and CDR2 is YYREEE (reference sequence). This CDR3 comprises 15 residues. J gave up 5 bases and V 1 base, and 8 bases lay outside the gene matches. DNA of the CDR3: TGTGCCAGCAGCTTGAGGCTCGGGGGGGGCGACGAGCAGTACTTC. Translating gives CASSLRLGGGDEQYF.

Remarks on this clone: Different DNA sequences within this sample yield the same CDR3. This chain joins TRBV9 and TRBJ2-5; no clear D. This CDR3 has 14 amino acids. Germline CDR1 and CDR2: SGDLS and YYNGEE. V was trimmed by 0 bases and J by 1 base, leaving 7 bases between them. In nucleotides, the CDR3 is TGTGCCAGCAGCGTAGCAGGCAGCCAAGAGACCCAGTACTTC. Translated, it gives CASSVAGSQETQYF.

The CDR3 is CASSLGRVPTNEQFF. The CDR3 nucleotides are TGTGCCAGCAGCTTAGGCAGGGTCCCTACGAATGAGCAGTTCTTC. This chain connects TRBV7-2 to TRBJ2-1; possible D gene TRBD1, 5 bases. CDR1 SGHTA and CDR2 FQGNSA come from the germline V gene. The ends were cut back, 1 base at V and 7 bases at J, with 14 bases in the middle. CDR3 size: 15 residues.

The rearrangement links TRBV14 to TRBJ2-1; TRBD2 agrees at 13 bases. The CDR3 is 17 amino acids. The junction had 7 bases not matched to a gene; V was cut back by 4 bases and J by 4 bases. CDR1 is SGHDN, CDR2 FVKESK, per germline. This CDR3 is CASSPRLGLAGYNEQFF. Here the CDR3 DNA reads TGTGCCAGCAGCCCCCGTCTGGGACTAGCGGGGTACAATGAGCAGTTCTTC.

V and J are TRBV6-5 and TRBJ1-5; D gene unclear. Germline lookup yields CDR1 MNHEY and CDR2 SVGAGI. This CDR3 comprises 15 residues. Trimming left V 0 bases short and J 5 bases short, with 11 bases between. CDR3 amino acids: CASSYSNRVDQPQHF. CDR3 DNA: TGTGCCAGCAGTTACTCAAACAGAGTGGATCAGCCCCAGCATTTT.

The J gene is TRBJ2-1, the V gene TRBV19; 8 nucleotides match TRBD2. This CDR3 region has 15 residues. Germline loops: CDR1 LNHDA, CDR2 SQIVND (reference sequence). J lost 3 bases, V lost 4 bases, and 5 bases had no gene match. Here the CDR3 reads CASSKREFIYNEQFF. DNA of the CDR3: TGTGCCAGTAGTAAGCGGGAGTTTATCTACAATGAGCAGTTCTTC.

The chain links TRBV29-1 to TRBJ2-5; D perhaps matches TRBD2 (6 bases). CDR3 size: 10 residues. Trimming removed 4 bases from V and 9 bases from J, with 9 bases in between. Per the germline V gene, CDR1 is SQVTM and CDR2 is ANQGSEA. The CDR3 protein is CSVGLGAQYF. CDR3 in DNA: TGCAGCGTTGGACTAGGTGCCCAGTACTTC. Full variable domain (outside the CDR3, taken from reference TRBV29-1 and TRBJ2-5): SAVISQKPSRDICQRGTSLTIQCQVDSQVTMMFWYRQQPGQSLTLIATANQGSEATYESGFVIDKFPISRPNLTFSTLTVSNMSPEDSSIYLCSVGLGAQYFGPGTRLLVL.